The 8 T cell receptor beta chains presented below share a single source sample, sequenced in a study of somatic mutations in cytotoxic T cells in rheumatoid arthritis. Clones were read by immunoSEQ multiplex PCR, and TCRdb kept only the in-frame ones, dropping some. In the table there are about 25,000 clones, over 65% of which are singletons. Sequencing was done on a sample of CD8+ T cells sorted from blood. All receptors derive from a woman between 18 and 29 years old in good health.

The chain uses TRBV4-2 and TRBJ1-6; no definite D call. This CDR3 is 14 amino acids long. CDR1 and CDR2 (germline): LGHNA, YNFKEQ. Trimming shortened V by 1 base and J by 7 bases, and 8 bases separated the two germline ends. The CDR3 sequence: CASSQGGGNSPLHF. CDR3 DNA: TGTGCCAGCAGCCAAGGAGGTGGGAATTCACCCCTCCACTTT.

V is TRBV5-6 and J is TRBJ2-1; 11 bases agree with TRBD1. The CDR3 contains 15 residues. Germline lookup yields CDR1 SGHDT and CDR2 YYEEEE. Trimming took 6 bases from V and 3 from J; bases not matched to a gene: 5. The CDR3 spells CASTYGTGGYNEQFF. CDR3 sequence (DNA): TGTGCCAGCACCTACGGGACAGGGGGCTACAATGAGCAGTTCTTC.

The V gene is TRBV28, the J gene TRBJ2-7, with D perhaps matching TRBD2 (6 bases). The CDR3 is made up of 17 amino acids. Germline CDR1 reads MDHEN; CDR2 reads SYDVKM. V was trimmed by 7 bases and J by 2 bases, leaving 24 bases between them. The CDR3 spells CASNTNRVLAHPYEQYF. CDR3 nucleotides: TGTGCCAGCAACACCAATCGGGTACTAGCTCATCCCTACGAGCAGTACTTC.

The chain combines TRBV11-3 with TRBJ2-1; 7 bases match TRBD2. Germline V gene lookup returns CDR1 SGHNT and CDR2 YENEEA. J lost 4 bases, V lost 0 bases, and 6 bases had no gene match. CDR3 size: 16 residues. For the CDR3, the DNA is TGTGCCAGCAGCTTAGAAGGCGGGAGCGCATACAATGAGCAGTTCTTC. Its protein product is CASSLEGGSAYNEQFF.

The chain uses TRBV11-2 and TRBJ1-3; D ambiguous. Per germline, CDR1 SGHAT and CDR2 FQNNGV. This CDR3 has 14 amino acids. V gave up 1 base and J gave up 0 bases, with 4 bases separating them. The DNA of the CDR3 is TGTGCCAGCAGCTTAGTCGGCTCTGGAAACACCATATATTTT. Its translation is CASSLVGSGNTIYF.

This rearrangement joins TRBV10-3 to TRBJ2-3; TRBD1 is a possible D gene (5 bases). CDR1 is ENHRY, CDR2 SYGVKD, per germline. This CDR3 has 16 amino acids. V lost 2 bases, J lost 5 bases, and 17 bases lay in between. The chain's CDR3 is CAISEGLGPTQDTQYF. The CDR3 DNA is TGTGCCATCAGTGAGGGTCTGGGGCCAACGCAAGATACGCAGTATTTT.

The table lists this clone with a few counts. The rearrangement links TRBV7-6 to TRBJ1-2; 11 positions agree with TRBD1. This CDR3 comprises 14 residues. The V gene's germline CDR1 is SGHVS and CDR2 FNYEAQ. V gave up 4 bases and J gave up 6 bases; unmatched junction bases: 4. CDR3 protein: CASSSDRGLNGYTF. The DNA for the CDR3 is TGTGCCAGCAGCTCGGACAGGGGGCTTAATGGCTACACCTTC. The full variable domain, its missing parts supplied by reference TRBV7-6 and TRBJ1-2, is GAGVSQSPRYKVTKRGQDVALRCDPISGHVSLYWYRQALGQGPEFLTYFNYEAQQDKSGLPNDRFSAERPEGSISTLTIQRTEQRDSAMYRCASSSDRGLNGYTFGSGTRLTVV.

This chain links TRBV10-3 with TRBJ2-5; possibly TRBD1 or TRBD2 for D (5 bases each). V gave up 6 bases and J gave up 0 bases, with 14 bases separating them. The CDR3 is made up of 15 amino acids. CDR1 is ENHRY, CDR2 SYGVKD, per germline. As DNA, the CDR3 is TGTGCCATCAGCCACACCGGGACGGACCAAGAGACCCAGTACTTC. Its protein product is CAISHTGTDQETQYF.